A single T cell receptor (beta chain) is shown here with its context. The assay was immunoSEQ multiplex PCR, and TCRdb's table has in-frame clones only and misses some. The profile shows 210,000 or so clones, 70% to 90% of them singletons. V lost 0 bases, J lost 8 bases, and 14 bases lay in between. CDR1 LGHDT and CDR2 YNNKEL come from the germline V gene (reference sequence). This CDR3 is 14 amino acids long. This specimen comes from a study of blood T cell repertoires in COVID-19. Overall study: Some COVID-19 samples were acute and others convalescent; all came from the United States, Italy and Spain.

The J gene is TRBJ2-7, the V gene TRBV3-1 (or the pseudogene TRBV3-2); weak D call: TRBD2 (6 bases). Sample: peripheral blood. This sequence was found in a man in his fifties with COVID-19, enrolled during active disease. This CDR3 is CASSQDRRDLKQYF. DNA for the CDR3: TGTGCCAGCAGCCAAGATCGGAGGGACTTGAAGCAGTACTTC.